This TCR beta chain emerged from a study of blood T cell repertoires in COVID-19. Produced via immunoSEQ multiplex PCR; TCRdb's table is partial and in-frame only. The sample holds 140,000 to 150,000 clones; approximately 90% are singletons and the top ten take about 2.9%. This CDR3 contains 16 residues. Germline V gene sequence: CDR1 SGHKS, CDR2 YYEKEE (reference sequence). V gave up 1 base and J gave up 5 bases; unmatched junction bases: 10. The J gene is TRBJ2-3, the V gene TRBV5-5; TRBD2 matches 7 bases. Sequenced material: peripheral blood. The sequence derives from a man in his 60s with active or convalescent COVID-19. CDR3 residues: CASSLTALTGGDTQYF. The CDR3 DNA reads as TGTGCCAGCAGCTTGACAGCCCTCACGGGGGGAGATACGCAGTATTTT.